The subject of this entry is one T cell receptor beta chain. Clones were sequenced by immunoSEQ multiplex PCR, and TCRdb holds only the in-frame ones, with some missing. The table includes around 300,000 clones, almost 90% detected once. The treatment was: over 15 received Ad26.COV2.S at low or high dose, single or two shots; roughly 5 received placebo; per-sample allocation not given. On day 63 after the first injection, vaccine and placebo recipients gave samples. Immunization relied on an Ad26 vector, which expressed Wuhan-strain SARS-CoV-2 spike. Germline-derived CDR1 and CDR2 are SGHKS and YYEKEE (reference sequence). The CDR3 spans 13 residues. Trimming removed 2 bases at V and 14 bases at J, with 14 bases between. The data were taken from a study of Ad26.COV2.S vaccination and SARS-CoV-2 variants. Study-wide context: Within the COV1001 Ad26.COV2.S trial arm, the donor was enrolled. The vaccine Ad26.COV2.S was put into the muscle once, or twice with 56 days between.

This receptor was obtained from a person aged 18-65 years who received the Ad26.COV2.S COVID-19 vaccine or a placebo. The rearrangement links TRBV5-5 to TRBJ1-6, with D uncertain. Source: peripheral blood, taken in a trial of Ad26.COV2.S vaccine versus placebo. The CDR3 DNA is TGTGCCAGCAGCTTTTTGGATGATATATCCCTCCACTTT. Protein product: CASSFLDDISLHF.